The rows below give T cell receptor beta chains drawn from one sample of a study of T cell clonotyping in hematopoietic cell transplantation. Assay used: immunoSEQ multiplex PCR; TCRdb lists only in-frame clones, some missing. The table records roughly 45,000 clones, over 75% of them present only once. This specimen was peripheral blood mononuclear cells, taken before stem cell transplant. The source of these receptors is a man aged 55 to 70 with biphenotypic leukemia. Some clones in this sample may be carry-over from other donors' samples. CDR3s include the opening cysteine and the closing phenylalanine or tryptophan.

j_gene | v_gene | CDR3aa
TRBJ2-7 | TRBV5-6 | CASSLAAADYEQYF
TRBJ2-1 | TRBV7-9 | CASSLGDSSYNEQFF
TRBJ2-7 | TRBV6-1 | CASSASRDSGYEQYF
TRBJ2-7 | TRBV2 | CASKWGGGPYEQYF
TRBJ1-1 | TRBV28 | CASSLGNTEAFF
TRBJ1-2 | TRBV19 | CASSLARGVTGGYTF
TRBJ2-1 | TRBV4-2 | CASSQRLGNEQFF
TRBJ1-1 | TRBV14 | CASSQETEAFF
TRBJ1-2 | TRBV4-1 | CASSPEGNSVVYGYTF
TRBJ1-1 | TRBV2 | CASSSERNTEAFF
TRBJ1-5 | TRBV30 | CAWSVQTSQPQHF
TRBJ1-1 | TRBV2 | CASSELREVVTEAFF
TRBJ1-2 | TRBV27 | CASRGPYGYTF
TRBJ2-7 | TRBV7-9 | CASSFLDRTKGEQYF
TRBJ1-1 | TRBV6-6 | CASSYSRQGTEAFF
TRBJ2-2 | TRBV28 | CASTSGRNTGELFF
TRBJ1-1 | TRBV29-1 | CSVDGGAHDFF
TRBJ1-5 | TRBV4-1 | CASSQEGGGQPQHF
TRBJ1-3 | TRBV4-1 | CASSQDIDRASGNTIYF
TRBJ1-1 | TRBV14 | CASSQLGGYTEAFF
TRBJ1-1 | TRBV6-1 | CASSDVMNTEAFF
TRBJ2-1 | TRBV5-1 | CASRTAGSLRNEQFF
TRBJ2-7 | TRBV6-1 | CASIRTETYEQYF
TRBJ1-1 | TRBV27 | CASSRAGSGNTEAFF
TRBJ2-2 | TRBV7-8 | CASSLAGGLARNTGELFF
TRBJ2-7 | TRBV5-1 | CASSLSRGQEQYF
TRBJ2-7 | TRBV6-1 | CASSANERRSAYEQYF
TRBJ1-2 | TRBV10-3 | CAISVPRARGYTF
TRBJ1-2 | TRBV30 | CAWGGVRGRGYTF
TRBJ2-3 | TRBV5-1 | CASSLVGESDTQYF
TRBJ1-1 | TRBV27 | CASRGTVNTEAFF
TRBJ2-2 | TRBV19 | CASTSVGWTSITGELFF
TRBJ2-2 | TRBV30 | CAWKGTSPGELFF
TRBJ2-7 | TRBV5-6 | CASSRGLAAYEQYF
TRBJ1-5 | TRBV28 | CASSPPNRDGQPQHF
TRBJ1-2 | TRBV28 | CASRLNYGYTF
TRBJ2-7 | TRBV6-5 | CASSSSGQGRYEQYF
TRBJ1-1 | TRBV7-9 | CASSPQSTEAFF
TRBJ2-7 | TRBV9 | CASSPMGGFHSYEQYF
TRBJ2-1 | TRBV4-3 | CASSQDRAYNEQFF
TRBJ1-4 | TRBV9 | CASSVSGDGEKLFF
TRBJ1-2 | TRBV4-2 | CASSQDPGTVANYGYTF